The source of this T cell receptor (beta chain) is a study of CD8 T cells in Susac syndrome. Sequencing targeted TCR beta in T cells from blood (CD8+ and CD4+). Negative isolation was used for CD8+ and CD4+ T cells, and FACS enrichment was applied to TEMRA cells. With random hexamers, 0.5 to 1 ug RNA was reverse transcribed. Amplification of TCR beta CDR3 spanned 54 Vbeta and 13 Jbeta via immunoSEQ multiplex PCR. TCRdb passed the immunoSEQ multiplex PCR reads through MiXCR, listing each CDR3 protein once. The sample holds approximately 300,000 distinct CDR3 sequences, roughly 85% seen once. CDR3 size: 17 residues. After removal of 0 bases from V and 0 bases from J, the junction contained 1 base not matched to a gene. Germline-derived CDR1 and CDR2 are LNHNV and YYDKDF (reference sequence).

Sequencing used CD8+ T cells from PBMCs. This sequence joins TRBV15 and TRBJ2-1; TRBD2 agrees at 11 bases. The source is a human donor with multiple sclerosis. The DNA of the CDR3 is TGTGCCACCAGCAGAGATCTAGCGGGAGGCTCCTACAATGAGCAGTTCTTC. Translation gives CATSRDLAGGSYNEQFF.